This T cell receptor beta chain comes out of a study of OX40 agonist ivuxolimab in advanced cancers. Background for the entire study: Ivuxolimab was a fully human IgG2 agonistic monoclonal antibody targeting the costimulatory receptor OX40 (CD134). Peripheral TCRbeta sequencing aimed to test whether ivuxolimab altered TCR sequence diversity and caused clonal T-cell expansion. The paper describes the monotherapy dose-escalation part (N of about 50 patients) of the phase I trial of ivuxolimab. A male proportion of 70% to 90% and a mean age of 60 years, ranging from roughly 23 to 85, were recorded for the dose-escalation cohort. Prior anti-PD-1, anti-PD-L1 or anti-CTLA-4 therapy was permitted, and 35% to 40% of dose-escalation patients had received checkpoint inhibitors. Partial responses occurred in three dose-escalation patients, of whom one had hepatocellular carcinoma and two had cutaneous melanoma. Intravenous ivuxolimab was administered to patients every 2 weeks at six dose levels: 0.01, 0.1, 0.3, 1.5, 3 and 10 mg/kg. Among the roughly 54 dose-escalation patients, approximately 20 had hepatocellular carcinoma, approximately 15 melanoma, 9 renal cell carcinoma and 9 head and neck cancer. Study-wide findings and limitations: On average, CD8+ T cells showed more expanded clones than CD4+ T cells after ivuxolimab. Which antigens the clonally expanded peripheral T cells were specific for was not determined. Clonal expansion of both CD4+ and CD8+ blood T cells was observed from baseline to week 6 at doses 0.1 to 3.0 mg/kg. Low levels of normalized T-cell clonal expansion were also seen in some nonresponding patients. Partial responders in the 0.1-3.0 mg/kg groups had among the lowest normalized peripheral clonal expansion, especially among CD8+ T cells.

Patients with a history of autoimmune disease or receiving systemic immunosuppression were excluded from the trial. In every dose cohort, peripheral blood was drawn for TCR sequencing at baseline, cycle 4 day 1, and cycle 7 day 1. The samples were taken from a phase I, first-in-human, multicenter, open-label dose-escalation trial of ivuxolimab. Adults with locally advanced or metastatic melanoma, renal cell carcinoma, hepatocellular carcinoma or head and neck squamous cell carcinoma were enrolled in the trial. Before TCR sequencing, CD4+ T cells and CD8+ T cells from peripheral blood were sorted into separate populations. As to this clone: The antigen this receptor binds is unknown. No base quality values were provided; no much bigger clone lies one nucleotide off.

The germline V gene encodes CDR1 SEHNR and CDR2 FQNEAQ (reference sequence). Cut back by 1 base and 9 bases, the V and J ends lie 8 bases apart. The cysteine opens and the phenylalanine closes a CDR3 of 12 amino acids. Only the CDR3 portion is preserved as DNA: 36 bases, with reading frame beginning at the first base. Genomic DNA was isolated from the sorted cells so that the TCRbeta CDR3 region could be sequenced. The immunoSEQ Assay was used to sequence the TCRbeta CDR3 regions. Here the immuneACCESS table is served through TCRdb, limited to in-frame sequences with V and J called. Missing clones are a known gap in these copies; in checked studies unresolved V genes cover under half, and the rest lacks a known reason. The sample table contains 100,000 to 120,000 clones; only one count was recorded for roughly nine tenths of them. The top ten hold around 0.27% of the sample.

The source was CD4+ or CD8+ T cells sorted from blood, collected in a trial of the OX40 agonist ivuxolimab. The chain employs TRBV7-9 and TRBJ2-3; the D gene cannot be resolved reliably. The receptor was isolated from an adult with an advanced solid tumor such as melanoma, head and neck, liver or kidney cancer. The nucleotide sequence reads as follows: TGTGCCAGCAGCTTAGAGAGTCGGACGCAGTATTTT. It translates to CASSLESRTQYF.